The source of this TCR beta chain is a study of identical twins. General observations from the study: There were fewer insertions in abundant cord blood beta clonotypes, but memory repertoires showed no such pattern.

TCRdb reprocessed the 5' RACE reads with MiXCR, giving one entry per CDR3 protein. The sample contains some 590,000 distinct CDR3 sequences, 9% to 10% of which appear only once. As to this clonotype: Its cognate antigen is unknown.

The sample also formed part of further work on yellow fever vaccine responses in identical twins.

The sequence came from a woman between 18 and 29 years old in good health. The specimen was PBMCs.

The CDR3 spells CASRGLSSGANVLTF. In nucleotides, the CDR3 is TGTGCCAGCAGGGGGCTATCCTCTGGGGCCAACGTCCTGACTTTC. The rearrangement uses TRBV27 and TRBJ2-6; weak D call: TRBD1 (5 bases). Germline V CDR1 and CDR2: MNHEY, SMNVEV (reference sequence). This CDR3 comprises 15 residues. Trimming left V 6 bases short and J 0 bases short, with 9 bases between.